This T cell receptor beta chain is drawn from a study of blood T cell repertoires in COVID-19. Whole-study context: Some COVID-19 samples were acute and others convalescent; all came from the United States, Italy and Spain. Nucleic acid was either cDNA or gDNA, and it came from T cells, B-cell-depleted T cells, or PBMCs.

The protocol was immunoSEQ multiplex PCR, while the TCRdb copy is restricted to in-frame clones and leaves out a portion. The sample contains under 350,000 clones, 85% of which appear only once. This CDR3 contains 17 residues. The V gene's germline CDR1 is KGHSH and CDR2 LQKENI. V lost 3 bases to trimming and J lost 4 bases; unmatched junction nucleotides: 11. The sequence derives from a human donor in a cohort sampled during active COVID-19. The chain has TRBV18 and TRBJ2-3; TRBD2 matches 9 bases. Material for sequencing was peripheral blood. CDR3 in DNA: TGTGCCAGCTCACCGGGACTAGCCGGAGCAACGGCAGATACGCAGTATTTT. It encodes CASSPGLAGATADTQYF.